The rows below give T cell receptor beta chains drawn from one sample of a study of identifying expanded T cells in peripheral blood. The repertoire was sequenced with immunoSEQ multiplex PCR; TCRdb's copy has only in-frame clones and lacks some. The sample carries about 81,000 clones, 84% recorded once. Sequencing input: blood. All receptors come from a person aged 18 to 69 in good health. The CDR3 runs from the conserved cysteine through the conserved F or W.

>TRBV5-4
CASRTAMGTEAFF
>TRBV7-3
CASSPRGGGQETQYF
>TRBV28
CASRDSGPLSYEQYF
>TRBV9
CASSPHWGNTEAFF
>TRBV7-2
CASSTTSGSFEQYF
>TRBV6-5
CASSYSAPGTGELFF
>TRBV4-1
CASSPVVPGQGSDTQYF
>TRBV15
CATSRDILSYEQYF
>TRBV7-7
CASSLDAVGELFF
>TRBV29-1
CSAGRSAGTDTEAFF
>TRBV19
CASTISGYNEQFF
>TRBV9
CASSPRLAGGYNEQFF
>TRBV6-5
CASSYRSEYEQYF
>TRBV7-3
CASSLTGLEETQYF
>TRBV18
CASSPLTGTGNNGELFF
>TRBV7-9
CASRGIAGGQETQYF
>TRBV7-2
CASSHSGVYSYEQYF
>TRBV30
CAWSVGTHSNQPQHF
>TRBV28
CASSLPMNTEAFF
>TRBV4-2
CASSQAGSLNEKLFF
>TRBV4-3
CASSPTGSNQPQHF
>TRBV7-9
CASSLGLGGEVETQYF
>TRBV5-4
CASSADSNYGYTF
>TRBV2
CASSENRQETQYF
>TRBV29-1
CSTPGSGLSTQYF
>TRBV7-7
CASSLRLLAGGPNSTNNEQFF
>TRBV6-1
CASSTDRGSNYGYTF
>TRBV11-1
CASSLSSAGLNEQYF
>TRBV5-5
CASSLRDKGSYGYTF
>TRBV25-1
CASSERGDGTDTQYF
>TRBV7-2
CASSLFYEQYF
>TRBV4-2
CASSQEHANQPQHF
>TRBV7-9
CASGRGGLHEKLFF
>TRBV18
CASSPQLGGSVLSGANVLTF
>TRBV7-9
CASSPPADSTDTQYF